This entry lists 3 T cell receptor beta chains sequenced from one sample in a study of blood T cell repertoires in COVID-19. Sequencing was performed with immunoSEQ multiplex PCR; in TCRdb, only in-frame clones are kept and a portion is missing. The sample consists of about 76,000 clones, 80% to 90% of them appearing once. The sample comprised peripheral blood. These receptors were collected from a man in his sixties with COVID-19, enrolled during active disease.

The chain joins TRBV28 to TRBJ1-2, with D uncertain. Germline V lookup: CDR1 MDHEN, CDR2 SYDVKM. V was cut by 2 bases and J by 5 bases, with 12 bases left in between. The CDR3 contains 14 residues. The CDR3 region has the DNA TGTGCCAGCAGTTTAAGCGCTAACATTTATGGCTACACCTTC. It yields the protein CASSLSANIYGYTF.

V and J are TRBV6-5 and TRBJ2-2; TRBD1 matches 8 bases. J gave up 1 base and V 6 bases, and 1 base lay outside the gene matches. This CDR3 region has 14 residues. CDR1 and CDR2 (germline): MNHEY, SVGAGI. The CDR3 sequence is CASSGTGNTGELFF. CDR3 in DNA: TGTGCCAGCAGCGGGACAGGGAACACCGGGGAGCTGTTTTTT.

V usage is TRBV19 and J usage is TRBJ1-4, with D maybe TRBD1 (5 bases). The CDR3 is 17 residues long. Germline V CDR1 and CDR2: LNHDA, SQIVND (reference sequence). Trimming shortened V by 6 bases and J by 4 bases, and 21 bases separated the two germline ends. As DNA, the CDR3 is TGTGCCAGTAGCCCCTTTGGTGGGACTGGGGGTAATGAAAAACTGTTTTTT. It is translated as CASSPFGGTGGNEKLFF. The complete variable domain, with remaining parts taken from reference TRBV19 and TRBJ1-4, reads DGGITQSPKYLFRKEGQNVTLSCEQNLNHDAMYWYRQDPGQGLRLIYYSQIVNDFQKGDIAEGYSVSREKKESFPLTVTSAQKNPTAFYLCASSPFGGTGGNEKLFFGSGTQLSVL.